A selection of T cell receptor beta chains follows, all from one sample in a study of regulatory T cells in long-lasting Graves disease. MiXCR was run by TCRdb on the multiplex PCR reads, yielding one entry per CDR3 protein. The table has hundreds of thousands of distinct CDR3 sequences, less than 25% seen once. This specimen consisted of peripheral blood mononuclear cells (PBMCs), obtained when the disease was refractory, from a patient treated with antithyroid drugs. The receptors shown here come from a female donor with Graves disease. Both conserved end residues are part of each CDR3. A D gene is named only where the DNA matches it firmly.

V,D,J,CDR3
TRBV5-1,NA,TRBJ2-6,CASSWGEWTGANVLTF
TRBV30,TRBD2,TRBJ2-7,CAWKRLAGETYEQYF
TRBV30,NA,TRBJ1-4,CAWTPFGGGHEKLFF
TRBV30,NA,TRBJ2-4,CAWGRVTRDIQYF
TRBV2,NA,TRBJ2-7,CASSEWPVSYEQYF
TRBV4-1,NA,TRBJ2-5,CASSQEIVGQSRRETQYF
TRBV19,NA,TRBJ1-1,CASSKLDGRNTEAFF
TRBV7-2,NA,TRBJ2-2,CASSLRQGGGTGELFF
TRBV10-2,NA,TRBJ2-4,CASSGQSGKNIQYF
TRBV4-3,TRBD1,TRBJ2-7,CASSQDWSPGQGLYEQYF
TRBV6-1,TRBD1,TRBJ2-7,CASRSGTGWPYEQYF
TRBV6-2/TRBV6-3,NA,TRBJ1-2,CASSYSKGDGYGYTF
TRBV9,NA,TRBJ2-5,CASSVQGSETQYF
TRBV30,NA,TRBJ1-5,CAWSGGLGNQPQHF
TRBV20-1,NA,TRBJ1-1,CSARDQGRMNTEAFF
TRBV7-9,NA,TRBJ2-6,CASSHRNSGANVLTF
TRBV28,NA,TRBJ2-5,CASGPLYGAGETQYF
TRBV20-1,NA,TRBJ2-5,CSAGGWGTETQYF
TRBV19,NA,TRBJ1-5,CASSIGQAGGQPQHF
TRBV6-2/TRBV6-3,NA,TRBJ1-1,CASSELAGGNTEAFF
TRBV7-2,TRBD1,TRBJ1-1,CASRETGGTRNTEAFF
TRBV7-9,TRBD1,TRBJ2-6,CASSTLRGPEGSGANVLTF
TRBV2,NA,TRBJ2-1,CASSALERALAAVQFF
TRBV28,TRBD1,TRBJ2-7,CASSPGTVEQYF
TRBV20-1,NA,TRBJ1-5,CSAQTWGDQPQHF
TRBV30,NA,TRBJ1-5,CAWSEPGHPNQPQHF
TRBV7-3,TRBD1,TRBJ2-5,CASSPTGALGETQYF
TRBV14,NA,TRBJ1-1,CASSPNRSPGAFF
TRBV11-2,NA,TRBJ2-5,CASSLEQGSLETQYF
TRBV7-2,NA,TRBJ1-4,CASSSADREKLFF
TRBV29-1,TRBD1,TRBJ1-1,CSVTGTGTINTEAFF
TRBV9,TRBD1,TRBJ1-1,CASSGRDRGMYTEAFF
TRBV5-1,NA,TRBJ2-5,CASSLAAGTQYF
TRBV7-9,NA,TRBJ2-7,CASSSEGFYEQYF
TRBV7-2,NA,TRBJ2-7,CASSPSGQALYEQYF
TRBV20-1,TRBD2,TRBJ2-7,CSGSLPAGGSYEQYF
TRBV27,NA,TRBJ2-7,CASSLLGGTYEQYF
TRBV24-1,NA,TRBJ1-2,CATSGGRGPQEGYGYTF
TRBV28,NA,TRBJ1-3,CASRTGGTGNTIYF
TRBV7-2,NA,TRBJ2-7,CASSFTQGNEQYF
TRBV27,NA,TRBJ1-1,CASSPEFEAFF
TRBV6-1,NA,TRBJ1-5,CASSVTDIISSQHF
TRBV6-9,NA,TRBJ1-4,CASSLDGANEKLFF
TRBV7-3,TRBD2,TRBJ2-7,CASSLFGTSSYEQYF
TRBV28,NA,TRBJ2-5,CASSTGFGAKETQYF
TRBV27,TRBD1,TRBJ2-5,CASTRKTGEETQYF
TRBV5-1,NA,TRBJ1-5,CASSLGTGLNQPQHF
TRBV28,TRBD2,TRBJ2-7,CASSSRDYYEQYF
TRBV27,NA,TRBJ2-7,CASSLNSLGYKQYF
TRBV24-1,TRBD1,TRBJ1-5,CATSDPGGTQPQHF
TRBV27,TRBD1,TRBJ1-2,CASSLYPGGVYGYTF
TRBV5-1,NA,TRBJ2-5,CATSRGTKPQETQYF
TRBV5-1,TRBD2,TRBJ2-2,CASSPRTSGNTGELFF
TRBV12-3/TRBV12-4,NA,TRBJ2-7,CASSLGWGQSSYEQYF
TRBV4-3,NA,TRBJ1-3,CASSQDAQIGNTIYF